The sequence of this T cell receptor (beta chain) was determined in a study of cytomegalovirus exposure and HLA in healthy donors. Study-wide findings and caveats: When the data were analyzed later, several of the most significant clusters appeared to be linked to common viral pathogens. Excluded were some V segments that proved indistinguishable, including TRBV6-2 and TRBV6-3.

The PCR employed 60 Vbeta primers together with 13 Jbeta primers. Generated by immunoSEQ multiplex PCR, the TCRdb table keeps only in-frame clones and is missing some. This sample carries about 140,000 clones, about four fifths of them seen once, and the ten largest clones take about 3.9%. V was clipped by 3 bases and J by 3 bases, with 14 bases between them. The CDR3 totals 15 residues. Per the germline V gene, CDR1 is MNHNS and CDR2 is SASEGT. A word on this clone: Its antigen is not known.

The specimen was PBMCs. This TCR was recovered from a man aged 35-49 years in good health and CMV-seropositive. The chain has TRBV6-1 and TRBJ1-2; D call uncertain. CDR3 loop: CASSDRPRGDYGYTF. In DNA form, the CDR3 reads TGTGCCAGCAGTGACAGACCCCGGGGAGACTATGGCTACACCTTC.